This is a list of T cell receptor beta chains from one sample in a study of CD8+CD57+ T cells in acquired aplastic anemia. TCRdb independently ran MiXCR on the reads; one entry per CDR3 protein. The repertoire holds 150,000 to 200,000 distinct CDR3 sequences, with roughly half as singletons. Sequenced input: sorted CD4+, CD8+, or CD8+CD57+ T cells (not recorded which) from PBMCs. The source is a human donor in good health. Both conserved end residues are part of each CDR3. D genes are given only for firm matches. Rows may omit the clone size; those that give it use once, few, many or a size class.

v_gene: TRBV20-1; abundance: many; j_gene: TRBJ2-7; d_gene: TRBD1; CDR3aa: CSAVGQVYEQYF; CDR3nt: TGCAGTGCAGTGGGACAGGTGTACGAGCAGTACTTC
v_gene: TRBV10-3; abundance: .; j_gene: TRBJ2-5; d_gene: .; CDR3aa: CAISDPQYF; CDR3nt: TGTGCCATCAGTGATCCCCAGTACTTC
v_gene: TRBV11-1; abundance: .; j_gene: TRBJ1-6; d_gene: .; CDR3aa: CASSPGGAGAVDSPLHF; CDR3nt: TGTGCCAGCAGCCCCGGCGGGGCAGGGGCAGTTGATTCACCCCTCCACTTT
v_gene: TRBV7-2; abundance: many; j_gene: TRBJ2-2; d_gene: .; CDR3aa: CASSFTNTGELFF; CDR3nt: TGTGCCAGCAGCTTTACGAATACCGGGGAGCTGTTTTTT
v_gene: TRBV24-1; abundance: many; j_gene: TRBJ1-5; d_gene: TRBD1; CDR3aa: CATGGRGSDQPQHF; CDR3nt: TGTGCCACAGGTGGCAGGGGGTCGGATCAGCCCCAGCATTTT
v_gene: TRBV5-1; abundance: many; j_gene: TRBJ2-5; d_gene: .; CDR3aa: CASSLLLEETQYF; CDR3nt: TGCGCCAGCAGCTTACTACTAGAAGAGACCCAGTACTTC
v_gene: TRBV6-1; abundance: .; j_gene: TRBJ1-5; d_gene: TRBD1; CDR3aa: CASSPDRGGNQPQHF; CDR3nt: TGTGCCAGCAGCCCCGACAGGGGAGGCAATCAGCCCCAGCATTTT
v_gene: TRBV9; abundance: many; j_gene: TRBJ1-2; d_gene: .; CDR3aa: CASSVGGQDSGYTF; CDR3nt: TGTGCCAGCAGCGTAGGTGGGCAGGATAGTGGCTACACCTTC
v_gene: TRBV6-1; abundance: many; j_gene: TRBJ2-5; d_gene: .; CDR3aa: CASSEVGQETQYF; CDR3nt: TGTGCCAGCAGTGAAGTTGGGCAAGAGACCCAGTACTTC
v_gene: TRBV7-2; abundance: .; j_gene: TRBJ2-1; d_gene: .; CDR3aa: CASSLRPYNEQSF; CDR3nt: TGTGCCAGCAGCCTTCGTCCTTACAATGAGCAGTCCTTC
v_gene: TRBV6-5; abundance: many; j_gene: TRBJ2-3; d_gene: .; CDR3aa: CASRRGIGDTQYF; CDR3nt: TGTGCCAGCAGACGTGGTATTGGCGATACGCAGTATTTT
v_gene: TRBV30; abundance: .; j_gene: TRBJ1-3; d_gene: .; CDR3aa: CAWRGNLGNTIYF; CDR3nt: TGTGCCTGGAGAGGGAACCTAGGAAACACCATATATTTT
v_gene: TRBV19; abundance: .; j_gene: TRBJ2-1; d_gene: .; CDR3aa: CATSEPALNEQFF; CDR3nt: TGTGCCACCTCGGAGCCGGCTCTCAATGAGCAGTTCTTC
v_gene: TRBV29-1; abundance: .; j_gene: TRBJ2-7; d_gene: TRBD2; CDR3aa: CSVVGTSTIEQYF; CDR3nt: TGCAGCGTTGTGGGGACTAGCACCATCGAGCAGTACTTC
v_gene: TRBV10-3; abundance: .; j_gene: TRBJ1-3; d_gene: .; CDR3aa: CAVSDGQLSGNTIYF; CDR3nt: TGTGCCGTCAGTGACGGACAACTCTCTGGAAACACCATATATTTT
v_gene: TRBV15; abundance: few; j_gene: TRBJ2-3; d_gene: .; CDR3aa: CATSRDNGGRGDTQYF; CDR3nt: TGTGCCACCAGCAGAGATAACGGGGGACGAGGAGATACGCAGTATTTT